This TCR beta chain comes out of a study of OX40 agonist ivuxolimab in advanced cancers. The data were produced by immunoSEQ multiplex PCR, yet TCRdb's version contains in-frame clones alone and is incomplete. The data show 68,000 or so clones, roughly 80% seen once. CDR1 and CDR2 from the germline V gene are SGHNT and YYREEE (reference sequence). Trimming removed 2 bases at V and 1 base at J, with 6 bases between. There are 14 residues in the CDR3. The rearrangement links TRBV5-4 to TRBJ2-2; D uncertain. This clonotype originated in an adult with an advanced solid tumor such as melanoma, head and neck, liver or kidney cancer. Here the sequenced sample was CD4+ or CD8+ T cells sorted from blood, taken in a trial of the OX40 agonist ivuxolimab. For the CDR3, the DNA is TGTGCCAGCAGCTTCGACGAGAACACCGGGGAGCTGTTTTTT. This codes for CASSFDENTGELFF.